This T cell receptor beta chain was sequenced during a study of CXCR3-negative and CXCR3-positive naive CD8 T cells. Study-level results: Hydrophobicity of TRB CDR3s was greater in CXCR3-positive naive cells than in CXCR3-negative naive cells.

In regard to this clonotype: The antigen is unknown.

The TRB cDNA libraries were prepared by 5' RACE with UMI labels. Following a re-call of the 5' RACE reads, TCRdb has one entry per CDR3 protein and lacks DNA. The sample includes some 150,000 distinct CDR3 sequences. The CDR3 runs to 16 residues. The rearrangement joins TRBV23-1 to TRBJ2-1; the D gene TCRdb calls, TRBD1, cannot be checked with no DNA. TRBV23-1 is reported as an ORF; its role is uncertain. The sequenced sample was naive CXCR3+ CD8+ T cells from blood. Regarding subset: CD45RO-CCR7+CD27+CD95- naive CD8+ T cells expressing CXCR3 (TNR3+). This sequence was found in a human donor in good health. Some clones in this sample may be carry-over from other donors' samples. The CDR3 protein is CASSQQIGQGPNEQFF.